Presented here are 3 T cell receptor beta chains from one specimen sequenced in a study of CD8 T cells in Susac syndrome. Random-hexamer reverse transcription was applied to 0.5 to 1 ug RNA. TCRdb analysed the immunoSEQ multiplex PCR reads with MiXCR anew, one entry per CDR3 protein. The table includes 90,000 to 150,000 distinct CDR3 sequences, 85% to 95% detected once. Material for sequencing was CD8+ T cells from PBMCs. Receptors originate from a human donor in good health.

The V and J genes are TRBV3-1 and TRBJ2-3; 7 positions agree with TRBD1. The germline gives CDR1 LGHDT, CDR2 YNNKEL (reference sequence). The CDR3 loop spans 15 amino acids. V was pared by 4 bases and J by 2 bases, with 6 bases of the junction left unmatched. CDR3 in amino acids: CASSPGGGDTDTQYF. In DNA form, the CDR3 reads TGTGCCAGCAGCCCAGGGGGTGGGGACACAGATACGCAGTATTTT.

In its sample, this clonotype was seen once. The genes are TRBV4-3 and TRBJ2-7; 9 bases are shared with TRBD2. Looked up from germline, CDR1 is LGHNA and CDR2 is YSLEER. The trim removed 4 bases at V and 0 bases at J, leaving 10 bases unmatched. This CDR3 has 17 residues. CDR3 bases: TGCGCCAGCAGCCGGACCCTTAGCGGGGGCTCCTCCTACGAGCAGTACTTC. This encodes CASSRTLSGGSSYEQYF.

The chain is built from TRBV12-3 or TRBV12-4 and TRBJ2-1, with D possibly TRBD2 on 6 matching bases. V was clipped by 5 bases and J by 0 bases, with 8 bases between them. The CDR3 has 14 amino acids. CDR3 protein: CASSKEGSYNEQFF. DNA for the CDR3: TGTGCCAGCAGTAAGGAGGGCTCCTACAATGAGCAGTTCTTC.